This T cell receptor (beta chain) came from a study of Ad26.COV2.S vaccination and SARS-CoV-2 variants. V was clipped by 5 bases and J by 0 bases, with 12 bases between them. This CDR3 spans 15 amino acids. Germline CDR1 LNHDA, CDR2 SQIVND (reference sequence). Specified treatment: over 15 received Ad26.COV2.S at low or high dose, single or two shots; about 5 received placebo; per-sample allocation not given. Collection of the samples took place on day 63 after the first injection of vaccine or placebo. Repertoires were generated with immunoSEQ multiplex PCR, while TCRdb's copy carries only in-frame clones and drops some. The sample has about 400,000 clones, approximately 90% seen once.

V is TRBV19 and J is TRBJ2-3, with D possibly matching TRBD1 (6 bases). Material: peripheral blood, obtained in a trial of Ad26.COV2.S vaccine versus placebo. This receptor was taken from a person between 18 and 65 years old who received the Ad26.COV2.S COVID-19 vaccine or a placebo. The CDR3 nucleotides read TGTGCCAGTAGTCTAGGACAGACTAGCACAGATACGCAGTATTTT. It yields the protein CASSLGQTSTDTQYF.